This TCR beta chain comes out of a study of control samples from healthy donors and cancer patients. Method: immunoSEQ multiplex PCR; TCRdb's copy keeps in-frame clones and lacks some. Altogether about 160,000 clones are present, around 90% being singletons, with the ten largest covering around 11%. V lost 7 bases to trimming and J lost 4 bases, with 12 bases between them. This CDR3 contains 13 residues. From germline, CDR1 is MDHEN and CDR2 SYDVKM. The TCR originated in a man aged 30-40 years in good health. The sample consisted of blood. This rearrangement joins TRBV28 to TRBJ2-3; no reliable D call. The CDR3 nucleotides read TGTGCCAGCACCGCTTATGGGCCAGATACGCAGTATTTT. It is translated as CASTAYGPDTQYF.